Below, one T cell receptor (beta chain) is given with its context. What antigen it recognizes has not been identified. Base qualities are not provided; no much larger clone lies one nucleotide away. Library construction relied on the immunoSEQ multiplex PCR assay. A mixture of 60 forward primers for TCR Vbeta segments and 13 reverse primers for TCR Jbeta segments was used in the multiplex PCR. The CDR3 region of rearranged TCR beta genes was amplified from genomic DNA by a multiplex PCR assay. On the Illumina HiSeq System, the amplified TCR beta libraries were sequenced as 87-base-pair reads. The study's processing was this. Across the roughly 600 repertoires, a later analysis counted approximately 83 million unique TCR beta chains, some 11 million of which were shared by at least two donors. Raw reads were error-corrected and collapsed into unique sequences with a nearest-neighbor algorithm that merged closely related sequences to remove PCR and sequencing errors. CDR3 sequences were aligned to IMGT reference sequences to assign V, D and J gene segments. For a sequence to be retained, at least a six-nucleotide match to both a V gene segment and a J gene segment was required. Rearrangements were called productive when the CDR3 lacked stop codons and stayed in frame with V and J; all others were non-productive. CDR3 was defined according to IMGT convention as the region running from the second conserved V-encoded cysteine to the conserved J-encoded phenylalanine. The earlier analysis of some 600 of the donors excluded sequences that lacked an unambiguous match to a single V gene segment. An earlier analysis of a few hundred of the donors called V segments functional above 56.7% productive rearrangements and segregating when the between-donor standard deviation exceeded 5%. A statistical classification framework was built to diagnose cytomegalovirus status from the catalog of TCR beta chain sequences. V and J gene assignment, in a later analysis, came from comparing TCR nucleotide sequences with IMGT/GENE-DB human TR gene sequences. The TCRdist pipeline was used in a later analysis to assign CDR3 sequences and most-parsimonious VDJ recombination scenarios. In a later analysis, each TCR beta chain was defined by its CDR3 amino acid sequence together with its V-gene family, and reads without a unique V-gene family were excluded. As a way to deal with suspected cross-contamination and a sequencing artifact, a later analysis dropped 450 to 600 nucleotide sequences that were highly shared and had low generation probability. In a later analysis, a clonal expansion index for each public chain was calculated from normalized within-repertoire ranks of inferred template counts. A later analysis computed generation probabilities with a VDJ recombination model fitted to out-of-frame rearrangements, and checked the results against IGoR. A later analysis scored TCR-TCR, TCR-HLA and TCR-CMV co-occurrence with hypergeometric tests, applying a repertoire-size bias correction to TCR pairs. False discovery rates were estimated in a later analysis by permuting HLA or CMV assignments 20 times. A later analysis grouped co-occurring TCRs with DBSCAN, adding TCRdist sequence similarity when clustering within HLA-allele-positive subsets. Repertoires with fewer than 30,000 or more than 120,000 public chains were left out of co-occurrence clustering, as were about five repertoires with anomalous nucleotide sharing. TCRdb stores this immuneACCESS table with in-frame sequences only. Part of the clones is absent; in the studies checked, under half of the shortfall reflects unresolved V genes, and no reason is known for the rest. The D gene and trimming were derived from the DNA, and the V and J assignments and clone size from that table. The sample includes around 180,000 clones, with roughly 85% observed a single time. Roughly 0.76% of the sample goes to the ten largest clones.

This sample was taken from a study of cytomegalovirus exposure and HLA in healthy donors (dated by TCRdb to 2016 to 2017). About the study as a whole: In an earlier analysis of under 600 of the donors, 276 Gb of sequence data and 120 million or so unique TCR beta sequences from about 179 million T cells were reported. Roughly 300 gigabases of sequencing data and tens of millions of unique TCR sequences were included in an early release covering around 600 HLA-typed donors. Of the 398 genotyped donors, more than 75% were placed in the genetic ancestry cluster associated with self-reported Caucasian donors. The study aimed to test whether cataloging public T cell receptors could reveal signatures of past pathogen exposure. Using immunosequencing, the study profiled T cell repertoires from 666 subjects and related those repertoires to cytomegalovirus serostatus. In addition to the first cohort of around 670 subjects, a separate validation cohort of approximately 130 different subjects was used. To predict cytomegalovirus infection status, the study brought together high-throughput TCR immunosequencing, statistical association of individual TCRs with disease status, and machine learning. A later analysis re-examined previously published TCR beta repertoires from over 500 donors and added high-resolution HLA genotyping to investigate patterns of TCR occurrence. In the later analysis, no new phenotypic data were used to find candidate immune exposures; instead, reliance was placed on TCR beta sequences and their occurrence across donors. An earlier analysis of about 620 of the donors applied high-throughput TCR beta sequencing to assess whether each TCR beta V gene segment acted as functional or pseudogenic. Donor age, sex, ethnicity and CMV serostatus were compiled together with the repertoire data. In a later genetic analysis, genome-wide SNP genotypes for about 55% of the roughly 700 donors were used, and that subset was treated as a discovery cohort. Every discovery cohort repertoire had been produced on one sequencing platform. HLA typing covered class I and class II loci at four-digit resolution. The number of typed donors differed by locus: 629-630 for A, B, C, DRB1 and DQB1; 522 for DQA1; 606 for DPA1; and about 470 for DPB1. Four to six DR-DQ haplotypes were handled as single units for association and clustering, since linkage in the cohort was strong. Among 350 to 400 genotyped donors of the cohort, an average of roughly 240,000 unique TCR beta nucleotide sequences were sequenced per donor, around a sixth of them non-productive.

In total, just over 650 healthy bone marrow donors made up the cohort. At the time of sampling, all cohort members were nominally healthy, though unrecorded immune exposures were likely present. The donor was CMV seronegative and belonged to the group of several hundred seronegative cohort members. A peripheral blood sample was collected from each donor, and TCR beta sequencing was performed on peripheral blood mononuclear cells. The Qiagen DNeasy Blood Extraction Kit was used to extract genomic DNA from the blood cell samples. The CDR3 measures 14 amino acids from cysteine to phenylalanine. The retained sequence is limited to the CDR3, 42 bases, with the frame set at the first base. From V the trimming removes 3 bases and from J it removes 4 bases, while the gene matches leave 6 bases of the junction unaccounted for. For CDR1 and CDR2, the germline V gene (reference sequence) lists LNHDA and SQIVND.

Overall study outcomes, separate from this receptor: Several of the top co-occurrence clusters appeared to be linked to parvovirus B19, influenza, CMV and Epstein-Barr virus, according to a later analysis. This cohort had only TCR beta chains sequenced, and the lack of alpha or paired-chain data limited which features could be detected. Assigning TCR associations to individual alleles was difficult when HLA alleles, especially DR and DQ, strongly co-occurred. The earlier analysis of 587 of the donors excluded roughly 17 rarely observed V segments, including chromosome 9 orphons, because counts were too low. Specific HLA alleles were associated with roughly 17,000 TCR beta sequences at a false discovery rate of 0.05 in a later analysis. In vitro tests confirmed that three of the cytomegalovirus-associated TCR beta chains recognize cytomegalovirus antigens. Correlated functional status among segregating V segments might be attributable to linkage disequilibrium, but an unknown experimental factor could not be ruled out. In an earlier analysis of approximately 590 of the donors, most TCR beta V segments appeared in productive rearrangements about 90% or about 30% of the time, broadly matching IMGT annotations. A group of highly shared sequence variants was considered likely to be a technical artifact of the sequencing pipeline. In the study, around 150 TCR beta chains were listed as associated with cytomegalovirus. The presence/absence analyses assumed that sequencing depth was roughly uniform across donors, and that assumption may not be true. A further reported finding was that TCR beta sequences accurately predicted the HLA-A and HLA-B alleles for most subjects in the first cohort. An association between a missense DCLRE1C variant and V-gene and J-gene trimming of TCR beta chains was found in a later genetic analysis and replicated in an independent cohort. A later analysis found that HLA-associated TCR beta chains were more clonally expanded and had lower generation probabilities than equally common non-associated chains. In a later genetic analysis, fewer N-insertions in productive TCRs were reported among donors in an Asian-associated ancestry cluster than the approximately 630-donor mean. Some IMGT-functional V segments, including TRBV6-2 and TRBV6-3, could not be distinguished by the 87-base-pair reads and were therefore excluded. Because HLA typing was missing for some donors at each locus, association tests included only the typed subset. Across donors, most TCR sequences were observed very rarely, whereas some public TCRs were present in many individuals. The authors suggested that the approach could potentially be generalized to other disease states and immunological phenotypes. CMV serostatus was the only immune exposure information available for the cohort. According to a later analysis, TCR association rates differed among HLA loci, with DRB1 alleles showing the most associated TCRs and HLA-C alleles showing the fewest. Most CMV-associated TCR beta chains appeared to be HLA-restricted in a later analysis, and the HLA associations seemed to be driven largely by CMV exposure. The classifier was reported to diagnose cytomegalovirus status with high specificity and sensitivity in both the original and validation cohorts.

The sequence was obtained from a woman between 35 and 50 years old in good health and CMV-seronegative. The sequence is built from TRBV19 and TRBJ2-7, with TRBD1 matching 7 junction bases. Sequencing was carried out using PBMCs. The nucleotide sequence reads as follows: TGTGCCAGTAGTATTTACAGGGGAAAGTACGAGCAGTACTTC. Its translation is CASSIYRGKYEQYF.